This T cell receptor (beta chain) appears in the sequencing data of a study of T-cell reconstitution after alpha-beta-depleted transplantation in children. This clonotype was seen ten or more times. Library preparation (for TCRbeta) was performed with unique molecular identifiers. Each CDR3 protein gets one entry after TCRdb re-called the PCR reads with MiXCR. The sample lists under 300,000 distinct CDR3 sequences, 9.7% occurring once. V dropped 0 bases and J dropped 5 bases, with 17 bases sitting between them. The CDR3 totals 16 residues. The germline V gene encodes CDR1 MNHEY and CDR2 SVGEGT. The material sequenced was PBMCs from the stem cell graft donor, taken from the stem cell graft. The rearrangement uses TRBV6-2 or TRBV6-3 and TRBJ2-7; either TRBD1 or TRBD2 may supply D (7 bases each). The clonotype comes from a human donor who donated a stem cell graft to a child with SCID. The CDR3 sequence: CASSYSFRTGLDEQYF. The CDR3 DNA reads TGTGCCAGCAGTTACTCGTTCCGGACAGGACTAGACGAGCAGTACTTC.